Listed below are T cell receptor beta chains from one sample, sequenced in a study of regulatory T cells in long-lasting Graves disease. TCRdb re-analysed the multiplex PCR reads in MiXCR, keeping a single row per CDR3 protein. The sample has some 280,000 distinct CDR3 sequences, 20% to 25% seen once; the top ten hold 56%. Sequencing used peripheral blood mononuclear cells (PBMCs), obtained when the disease was refractory, from a patient treated with antithyroid drugs. These receptors all stem from a female donor with Graves disease. Both conserved end residues are part of each CDR3. A D gene is named only where the DNA matches it firmly. For some rows the clone size is stated as once, few or many, or as a class when expanded; others skip it.

>few|TRBJ2-7|-|TRBV20-1
TGCAGTGCTAGAAAAACTTTTTGGCTGTTCCAGTACGAGCAGTACTTC
CSARKTFWLFQYEQYF
>many|TRBJ2-7|-|TRBV28
TGTGCCAGCAGCGGAGAGAGGGAACTACAATACGAGCAGTACTTC
CASSGERELQYEQYF
>-|TRBJ2-7|TRBD2|TRBV7-2
TGTGCCAGCAGCTTAGTTCCTAGCGGTCTTTACGAGCAGTACTTC
CASSLVPSGLYEQYF
>-|TRBJ2-5|TRBD2|TRBV11-2
TGTGCCAGCAGCTTACTAGCGGGAGGGAGGGGAGAGACCCAGTACTTC
CASSLLAGGRGETQYF
>-|TRBJ1-5|-|TRBV10-3
TGTGCCATCGTCCTAGGGAACAATCAGCCCCAGCATTTT
CAIVLGNNQPQHF
>-|TRBJ1-1|-|TRBV28
TGTGCCAGCAGTATTGGACAGAACACTGAAGCTCTCTTT
CASSIGQNTEALF
>many|TRBJ2-5|TRBD1|TRBV28
TGTGCCAGCAGAGACAGGGGGCTAGAGACCCAGTACTTC
CASRDRGLETQYF
>-|TRBJ2-7|TRBD2|TRBV7-3
TGTGCCAGCAGCTTAACGGCTAGCGGGACGTCCGAGCAGTACTTC
CASSLTASGTSEQYF
>few|TRBJ2-7|-|TRBV11-2
TGTGCCAGCAGCTTATTGGGAGGGGGGATGTACGAGCAGTACTTC
CASSLLGGGMYEQYF
>-|TRBJ1-2|-|TRBV7-2
TGTGCCAGCAGCACCGGGACCCTCTATGGCTACACCTTC
CASSTGTLYGYTF
>many|TRBJ2-2|-|TRBV7-8
TGTGCCAGCAGCTTAGTTTCAACGAACACCGGGGAGCTGTTTTTT
CASSLVSTNTGELFF
>many|TRBJ1-1|-|TRBV2
TGTGCCAGCAGTGGTTACACTGAAGCTTTCTTT
CASSGYTEAFF
>many|TRBJ1-2|-|TRBV11-2
TGTGCCAGCAGCCCCGGACGGGTGGAATATGGCTACACCTTC
CASSPGRVEYGYTF
>-|TRBJ1-6|-|TRBV30
TGTGCGAGTGCGGATGTCTATAATTCACCCCTCCACTTT
CASADVYNSPLHF
>few|TRBJ2-5|-|TRBV25-1
TGTGCCAGCAGCGCCCCAGCCCACGCGTACTATCAAGAGACCCAGTACTTC
CASSAPAHAYYQETQYF
>few|TRBJ1-4|-|TRBV5-8
TGTGCCAGCAGCTCTGGGACGGGCATGGCTACTAATGAAAAACTGTTTTTT
CASSSGTGMATNEKLFF
>many|TRBJ2-7|-|TRBV28
TGTGCCAGCAGCCGCTACGAGCAGTACTTC
CASSRYEQYF
>-|TRBJ1-5|-|TRBV5-5
TGTGCCAGCAGCTTGGAACTGTTAAGTCAGCCCCAGCATTTT
CASSLELLSQPQHF
>few|TRBJ1-2|TRBD1|TRBV29-1
TGCAGCGTGGGGACAGAGAACTATGGCTACACCTTC
CSVGTENYGYTF
>-|TRBJ2-7|TRBD1|TRBV5-1
TGCGCCAGCAGCCGGGACAGGGTCGAGCAGTACTTC
CASSRDRVEQYF
>many|TRBJ1-2|-|TRBV7-9
TGTGCCAGCAGCTTAGCGGGAGGGGAGATCTATGGCTACACCTTC
CASSLAGGEIYGYTF
>-|TRBJ2-3|TRBD2|TRBV6-2/TRBV6-3
TGTGCCAGCAGTTACTCTACCCTGACTAGCGGGAGGGGTCATACGCAGTATTTT
CASSYSTLTSGRGHTQYF
>-|TRBJ2-3|TRBD2|TRBV19
TGTGCCAGTAGTATAGACCATCGGACTAGCGACACAGATACGCAGTATTTT
CASSIDHRTSDTDTQYF
>few|TRBJ2-5|-|TRBV15
TGTGCCACCAGCAGGGCTAGCGTGGAGACCCAGTACTTC
CATSRASVETQYF
>-|TRBJ1-1|-|TRBV6-1
TGTGCCAGCGGGGGCCAGATGAACACTGAAGCTTTCTTT
CASGGQMNTEAFF